These T cell receptor beta chains were read from a single sample in a study of T cell repertoires in cytomegalovirus infection. Each CDR3 protein gets one entry after TCRdb re-called the reads with MiXCR. The data hold roughly 720,000 distinct CDR3 sequences, with under 40% observed a single time. The sequenced sample was PBMCs. The receptors come from a human donor in good health (CMV status not recorded). Some clones in this sample may be carry-over from other donors' samples. Each CDR3 is given with its conserved first and last residue. The D gene is left open where the match is weak. Size is stated for part of the rows, as once, few or many counts, or as a class when the clone is expanded.

CDR3aa: CASRRETSGAYEQYF
CDR3nt: TGTGCCAGCAGACGAGAGACTAGCGGGGCCTACGAGCAGTACTTC
v_gene: TRBV4-2
abundance: -
j_gene: TRBJ2-7
d_gene: TRBD2

CDR3aa: CASSLEGTRGETQYF
CDR3nt: TGCGCCAGCAGCTTGGAAGGGACTAGGGGAGAGACCCAGTACTTC
v_gene: TRBV5-1
abundance: -
j_gene: TRBJ2-5
d_gene: TRBD2

CDR3aa: CASSQVAGALNTEAFF
CDR3nt: TGTGCCAGCAGCCAAGTAGCAGGGGCTCTGAACACTGAAGCTTTCTTT
v_gene: TRBV4-1
abundance: -
j_gene: TRBJ1-1
d_gene: -

CDR3aa: CASSLAASYEQYF
CDR3nt: TGTGCCAGCAGCTTAGCGGCTAGCTACGAGCAGTACTTC
v_gene: TRBV11-1
abundance: many
j_gene: TRBJ2-7
d_gene: -

CDR3aa: CSASTGGYEQYF
CDR3nt: TGCAGTGCTAGTACAGGGGGCTACGAGCAGTACTTC
v_gene: TRBV20-1
abundance: -
j_gene: TRBJ2-7
d_gene: TRBD1

CDR3aa: CASSQVPGVVRMNTEAFF
CDR3nt: TGCGCCAGCAGCCAAGTTCCAGGGGTGGTACGAATGAACACTGAAGCTTTCTTT
v_gene: TRBV4-1
abundance: -
j_gene: TRBJ1-1
d_gene: -

CDR3aa: CSARGRSYNSPLHF
CDR3nt: TGCAGTGCTAGAGGGCGGTCCTATAATTCACCCCTCCACTTT
v_gene: TRBV20-1
abundance: -
j_gene: TRBJ1-6
d_gene: -

CDR3aa: CASSLTGTGLQETQYF
CDR3nt: TGTGCCAGCAGCTTAACGGGCACAGGCCTTCAAGAGACCCAGTACTTC
v_gene: TRBV7-3
abundance: -
j_gene: TRBJ2-5
d_gene: -

CDR3aa: CASSRGGLGETQYF
CDR3nt: TGTGCCAGCAGTCGCGGGGGGCTAGGGGAGACCCAGTACTTC
v_gene: TRBV7-6
abundance: -
j_gene: TRBJ2-5
d_gene: TRBD2

CDR3aa: CSAPGGYGGYTF
CDR3nt: TGCAGCGCCCCCGGGGGCTATGGGGGCTACACCTTC
v_gene: TRBV29-1
abundance: few
j_gene: TRBJ1-2
d_gene: -

CDR3aa: CATSGTGGNTEAFF
CDR3nt: TGTGCCACTAGCGGGACAGGGGGGAACACTGAAGCTTTCTTT
v_gene: TRBV24-1
abundance: -
j_gene: TRBJ1-1
d_gene: TRBD1

CDR3aa: CATRGRVGYTF
CDR3nt: TGTGCCACGAGGGGCCGCGTAGGCTACACCTTC
v_gene: TRBV10-3
abundance: -
j_gene: TRBJ1-2
d_gene: -

CDR3aa: CASRKGSSGNTYEQYF
CDR3nt: TGTGCCAGCAGGAAAGGGAGCAGCGGAAACACCTACGAGCAGTACTTC
v_gene: TRBV28
abundance: -
j_gene: TRBJ2-7
d_gene: -

CDR3aa: CASSESYRVNQPQHF
CDR3nt: TGTGCCAGCAGTGAAAGCTACAGAGTCAATCAGCCCCAGCATTTT
v_gene: TRBV6-1
abundance: -
j_gene: TRBJ1-5
d_gene: -

CDR3aa: CASNGYPRDEQFF
CDR3nt: TGTGCCAGCAACGGGTACCCCAGGGATGAGCAGTTCTTC
v_gene: TRBV12-3/TRBV12-4
abundance: many
j_gene: TRBJ2-1
d_gene: -

CDR3aa: CGSKGSGQETQYF
CDR3nt: TGTGGCAGCAAGGGAAGCGGGCAAGAGACCCAGTACTTC
v_gene: TRBV2
abundance: -
j_gene: TRBJ2-5
d_gene: -

CDR3aa: CSAESTGTGLYGYTF
CDR3nt: TGCAGTGCAGAATCGACCGGGACAGGGCTCTATGGCTACACCTTC
v_gene: TRBV20-1
abundance: few
j_gene: TRBJ1-2
d_gene: TRBD1

CDR3aa: CASRRARTYEQYF
CDR3nt: TGTGCCAGCAGGAGGGCCAGGACCTACGAGCAGTACTTC
v_gene: TRBV7-8
abundance: many
j_gene: TRBJ2-7
d_gene: -

CDR3aa: CASSLQGADGYTF
CDR3nt: TGTGCCAGCAGTTTACAGGGGGCGGATGGCTACACCTTC
v_gene: TRBV27
abundance: many
j_gene: TRBJ1-2
d_gene: TRBD1

CDR3aa: CASRIDGGTEAFF
CDR3nt: TGTGCCAGCAGGATAGATGGAGGCACTGAAGCTTTCTTT
v_gene: TRBV12-3/TRBV12-4
abundance: -
j_gene: TRBJ1-1
d_gene: -

CDR3aa: CASSQDMPGGDNSPLHF
CDR3nt: TGCGCCAGCAGCCAAGATATGCCAGGGGGTGATAATTCACCCCTCCACTTT
v_gene: TRBV4-1
abundance: few
j_gene: TRBJ1-6
d_gene: TRBD1

CDR3aa: CASGHFGSGNTIYF
CDR3nt: TGTGCCAGTGGACACTTTGGCTCTGGAAACACCATATATTTT
v_gene: TRBV19
abundance: once
j_gene: TRBJ1-3
d_gene: -

CDR3aa: CASSLAGTGGLGELFF
CDR3nt: TGTGCCAGCAGCTTAGCCGGGACCGGAGGACTCGGGGAGCTGTTTTTT
v_gene: TRBV11-2
abundance: -
j_gene: TRBJ2-2
d_gene: -

CDR3aa: CASGLGVYGYTF
CDR3nt: TGCGCCAGCGGTCTGGGGGTCTATGGCTACACCTTC
v_gene: TRBV5-1
abundance: few
j_gene: TRBJ1-2
d_gene: -

CDR3aa: CASSPPPHQETQYF
CDR3nt: TGTGCCAGCAGCCCCCCCCCACACCAAGAGACCCAGTACTTC
v_gene: TRBV7-2
abundance: many
j_gene: TRBJ2-5
d_gene: -

CDR3aa: CASRPGGLAIGELFF
CDR3nt: TGTGCCAGCAGACCGGGCGGGCTAGCGATCGGGGAGCTGTTTTTT
v_gene: TRBV6-8
abundance: -
j_gene: TRBJ2-2
d_gene: -

CDR3aa: CASMGSGSNNEQFF
CDR3nt: TGTGCCAGCATGGGTAGCGGGAGTAACAATGAGCAGTTCTTC
v_gene: TRBV28
abundance: -
j_gene: TRBJ2-1
d_gene: TRBD2

CDR3aa: CASPADTQYF
CDR3nt: TGTGCCAGCCCGGCGGATACGCAGTATTTT
v_gene: TRBV19
abundance: -
j_gene: TRBJ2-3
d_gene: -

CDR3aa: CATSPIPTGSVEGKLFF
CDR3nt: TGTGCCACCAGCCCCATCCCGACAGGGTCCGTTGAAGGAAAACTGTTTTTT
v_gene: TRBV15
abundance: -
j_gene: TRBJ1-4
d_gene: TRBD1

CDR3aa: CASSLTSGKSDTQYF
CDR3nt: TGCGCCAGCAGCTTGACTAGCGGGAAATCCGATACGCAGTATTTT
v_gene: TRBV5-1
abundance: once
j_gene: TRBJ2-3
d_gene: TRBD2

CDR3aa: CASSRGTATYGYTF
CDR3nt: TGTGCCAGCAGTCGAGGGACAGCTACTTATGGCTACACCTTC
v_gene: TRBV2
abundance: few
j_gene: TRBJ1-2
d_gene: TRBD1

CDR3aa: CASSLAGGTTDTQYF
CDR3nt: TGTGCCAGCAGCTTAGCGGGAGGGACTACAGATACGCAGTATTTT
v_gene: TRBV7-2
abundance: few
j_gene: TRBJ2-3
d_gene: TRBD2

CDR3aa: CASSADINDEQYF
CDR3nt: TGTGCCAGCAGCGCCGACATAAACGACGAGCAGTACTTC
v_gene: TRBV5-5
abundance: -
j_gene: TRBJ2-7
d_gene: -

CDR3aa: CASSVRGLGTEAFF
CDR3nt: TGTGCCAGCAGTGTGCGGGGGCTAGGCACTGAAGCTTTCTTT
v_gene: TRBV2
abundance: -
j_gene: TRBJ1-1
d_gene: -

CDR3aa: CASSHRPGGLSGNTIYF
CDR3nt: TGTGCCAGCAGCCATCGCCCAGGGGGTTTGAGTGGAAACACCATATATTTT
v_gene: TRBV3-1
abundance: -
j_gene: TRBJ1-3
d_gene: TRBD1

CDR3aa: CASSQELLNTGELFF
CDR3nt: TGTGCCAGCAGCCAAGAGTTATTGAACACCGGGGAGCTGTTTTTT
v_gene: TRBV4-2
abundance: -
j_gene: TRBJ2-2
d_gene: -

CDR3aa: CSVAEYEQYF
CDR3nt: TGCAGCGTTGCCGAGTACGAGCAGTACTTC
v_gene: TRBV29-1
abundance: -
j_gene: TRBJ2-7
d_gene: -

CDR3aa: CSARGTAIYNSPLHF
CDR3nt: TGCAGTGCTAGAGGGACGGCGATTTATAATTCACCCCTCCACTTT
v_gene: TRBV20-1
abundance: -
j_gene: TRBJ1-6
d_gene: -

CDR3aa: CSVDKAGVEGEQFF
CDR3nt: TGCAGCGTTGACAAAGCGGGAGTGGAGGGTGAGCAGTTCTTC
v_gene: TRBV29-1
abundance: -
j_gene: TRBJ2-1
d_gene: TRBD2

CDR3aa: CASSGTTSGELFF
CDR3nt: TGTGCCAGCAGTGGGACTACATCCGGGGAGCTGTTTTTT
v_gene: TRBV28
abundance: -
j_gene: TRBJ2-2
d_gene: TRBD2

CDR3aa: CASSPPGRSRPTDTQYF
CDR3nt: TGTGCCAGCAGCCCTCCCGGGCGCAGCCGACCCACAGATACGCAGTATTTT
v_gene: TRBV7-4
abundance: many
j_gene: TRBJ2-3
d_gene: -

CDR3aa: CASSFAQTDRDDSYEQYF
CDR3nt: TGCGCCAGCAGCTTTGCCCAAACCGACAGGGATGACTCCTACGAGCAGTACTTC
v_gene: TRBV5-1
abundance: -
j_gene: TRBJ2-7
d_gene: TRBD1

CDR3aa: CASTTREVDFEQFF
CDR3nt: TGTGCCAGCACTACTCGAGAGGTAGACTTTGAGCAGTTCTTC
v_gene: TRBV12-3/TRBV12-4
abundance: -
j_gene: TRBJ2-1
d_gene: -

CDR3aa: CASSVGGGSNQPQHF
CDR3nt: TGTGCCAGCAGCGTAGGGGGTGGCAGCAATCAGCCCCAGCATTTT
v_gene: TRBV7-3
abundance: few
j_gene: TRBJ1-5
d_gene: -

CDR3aa: CASSQVGGVRDSPLHF
CDR3nt: TGCGCCAGCAGCCAAGTAGGTGGGGTGAGGGATTCACCCCTCCACTTT
v_gene: TRBV4-1
abundance: -
j_gene: TRBJ1-6
d_gene: -

CDR3aa: CASSLGDVSNQPQHF
CDR3nt: TGTGCCAGCAGCTTAGGGGACGTAAGCAATCAGCCCCAGCATTTT
v_gene: TRBV7-8
abundance: many
j_gene: TRBJ1-5
d_gene: -

CDR3aa: CASSLEGSLQYF
CDR3nt: TGTGCCAGCAGCTTAGAAGGATCCCTTCAGTACTTC
v_gene: TRBV7-2
abundance: -
j_gene: TRBJ2-4
d_gene: -

CDR3aa: CASSPAPVGGRTEAFF
CDR3nt: TGCGCCAGCAGCCCTGCGCCGGTTGGAGGGCGGACTGAAGCTTTCTTT
v_gene: TRBV5-1
abundance: -
j_gene: TRBJ1-1
d_gene: -

CDR3aa: CASSPKQGSGYTF
CDR3nt: TGTGCCAGCTCACCAAAACAGGGGAGCGGCTACACCTTC
v_gene: TRBV18
abundance: -
j_gene: TRBJ1-2
d_gene: TRBD1

CDR3aa: CASGLIRLAGYEQYF
CDR3nt: TGTGCCAGCGGCTTAATTAGACTAGCGGGCTACGAGCAGTACTTC
v_gene: TRBV7-3
abundance: -
j_gene: TRBJ2-7
d_gene: TRBD2